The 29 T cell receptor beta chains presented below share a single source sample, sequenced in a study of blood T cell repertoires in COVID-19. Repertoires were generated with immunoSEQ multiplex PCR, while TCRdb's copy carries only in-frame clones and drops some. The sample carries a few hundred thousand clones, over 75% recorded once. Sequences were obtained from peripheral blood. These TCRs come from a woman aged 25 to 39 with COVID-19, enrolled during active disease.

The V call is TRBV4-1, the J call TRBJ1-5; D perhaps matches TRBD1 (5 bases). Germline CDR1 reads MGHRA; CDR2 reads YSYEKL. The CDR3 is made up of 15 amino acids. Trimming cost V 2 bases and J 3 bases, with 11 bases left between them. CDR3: CASSQWGDANQPQHF. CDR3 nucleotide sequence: TGCGCCAGCAGCCAATGGGGGGACGCCAATCAGCCCCAGCATTTT.

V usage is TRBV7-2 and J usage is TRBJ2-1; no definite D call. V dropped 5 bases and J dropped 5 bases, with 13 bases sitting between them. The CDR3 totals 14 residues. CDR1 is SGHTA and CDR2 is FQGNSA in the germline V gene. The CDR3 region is CASSPRSAHNEQFF. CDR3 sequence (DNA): TGTGCCAGCAGCCCCAGAAGCGCCCACAATGAGCAGTTCTTC.

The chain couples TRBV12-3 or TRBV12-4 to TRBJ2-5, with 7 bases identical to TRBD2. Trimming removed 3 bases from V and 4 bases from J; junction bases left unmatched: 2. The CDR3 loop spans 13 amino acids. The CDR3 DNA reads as TGTGCCAGCAGTTTGGGGGGGGGAGAGACCCAGTACTTC. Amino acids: CASSLGGGETQYF.

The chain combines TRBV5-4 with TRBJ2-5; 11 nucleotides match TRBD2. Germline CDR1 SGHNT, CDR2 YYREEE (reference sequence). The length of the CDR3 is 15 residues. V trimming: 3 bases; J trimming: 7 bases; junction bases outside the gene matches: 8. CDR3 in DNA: TGTGCCAGCAGCTCGGGACTAGCGGCGGGCGGGACCCAGTACTTC. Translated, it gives CASSSGLAAGGTQYF.

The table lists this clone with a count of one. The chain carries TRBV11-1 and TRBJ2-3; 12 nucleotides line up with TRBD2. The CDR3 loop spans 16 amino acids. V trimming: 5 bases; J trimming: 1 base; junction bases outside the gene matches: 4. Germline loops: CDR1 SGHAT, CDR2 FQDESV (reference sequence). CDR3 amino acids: CASSIRLAGGTDTQYF. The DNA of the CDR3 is TGTGCCAGCAGCATCCGACTAGCGGGAGGCACAGATACGCAGTATTTT.

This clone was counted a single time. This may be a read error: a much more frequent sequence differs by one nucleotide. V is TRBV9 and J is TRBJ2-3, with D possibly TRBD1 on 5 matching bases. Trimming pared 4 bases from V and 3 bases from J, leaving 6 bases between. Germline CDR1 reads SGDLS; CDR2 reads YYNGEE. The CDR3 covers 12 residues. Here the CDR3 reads CASSQGTDTQYF. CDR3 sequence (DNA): TGTGCCAGCAGCCAGGGTACAGATACGCAGTATTTT. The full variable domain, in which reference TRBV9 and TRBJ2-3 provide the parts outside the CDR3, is DSGVTQTPKHLITATGQRVTLRCSPRSGDLSVYWYQQSLDQGLQFLIQYYNGEERAKGNILERFSAQQFPDLHSELNLSSLELGDSALYFCASSQGTDTQYFGPGTRLTVL.

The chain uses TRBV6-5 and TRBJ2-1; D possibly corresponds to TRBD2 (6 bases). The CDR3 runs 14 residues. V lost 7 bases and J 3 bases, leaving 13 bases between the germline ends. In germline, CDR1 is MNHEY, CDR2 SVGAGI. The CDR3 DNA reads TGTGCCAGCACCCGTATCGGGAGCTACAATGAGCAGTTCTTC. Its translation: CASTRIGSYNEQFF.

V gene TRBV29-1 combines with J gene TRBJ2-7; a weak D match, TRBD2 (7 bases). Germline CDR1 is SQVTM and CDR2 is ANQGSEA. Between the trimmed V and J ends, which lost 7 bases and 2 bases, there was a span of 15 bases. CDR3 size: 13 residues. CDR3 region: CSAGGGGTYEQYF. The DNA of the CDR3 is TGCAGCGCTGGGGGAGGGGGAACCTACGAGCAGTACTTC.

The DNA of the CDR3 is TGTGCCAGCACCGGGGAATTGAGTAATGAGCAGTTCTTC. This translates into CASTGELSNEQFF. J is TRBJ2-1 and V is TRBV2, with D possibly matching TRBD2 (5 bases). The CDR3 runs to 13 residues. The V end was cut by 7 bases, the J end by 7 bases, with 14 bases between. CDR1 and CDR2 from the germline V gene are SNHLY and FYNNEI.

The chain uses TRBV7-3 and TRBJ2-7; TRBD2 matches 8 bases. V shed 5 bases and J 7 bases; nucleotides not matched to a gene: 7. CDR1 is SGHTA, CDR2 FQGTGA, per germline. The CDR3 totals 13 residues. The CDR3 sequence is CASSPGGPGEQYF. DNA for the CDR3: TGTGCCAGCAGCCCGGGAGGGCCGGGGGAGCAGTACTTC.

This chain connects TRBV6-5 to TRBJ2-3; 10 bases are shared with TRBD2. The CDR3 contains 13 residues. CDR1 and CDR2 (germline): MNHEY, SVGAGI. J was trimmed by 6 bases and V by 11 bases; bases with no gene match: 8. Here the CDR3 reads CAGQSGRVDTQYF. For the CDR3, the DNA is TGTGCCGGTCAGAGCGGGAGGGTGGATACGCAGTATTTT.

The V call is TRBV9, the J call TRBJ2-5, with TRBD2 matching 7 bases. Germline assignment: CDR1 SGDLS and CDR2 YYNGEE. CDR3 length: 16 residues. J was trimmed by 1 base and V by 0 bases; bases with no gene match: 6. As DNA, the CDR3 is TGTGCCAGCAGCGTAGGAGTTGCGGGAGTCCAAGAGACCCAGTACTTC. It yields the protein CASSVGVAGVQETQYF.

The CDR3: CASSENIPTNEKLFF. The DNA of the CDR3 is TGTGCCAGTAGTGAGAATATTCCAACTAATGAAAAACTGTTTTTT. This chain connects TRBV19 to TRBJ1-4; D is uncertain. The CDR3 loop spans 15 amino acids. The germline V and J ends were trimmed by 5 bases and 0 bases, with 10 bases remaining between them. The germline gives CDR1 LNHDA, CDR2 SQIVND (reference sequence).

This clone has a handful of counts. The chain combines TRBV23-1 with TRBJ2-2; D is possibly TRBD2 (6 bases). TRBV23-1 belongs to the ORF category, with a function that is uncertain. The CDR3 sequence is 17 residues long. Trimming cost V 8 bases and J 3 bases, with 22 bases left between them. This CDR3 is CASRPSSARRDTGELFF. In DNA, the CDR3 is TGCGCCAGCCGACCTTCTAGCGCTAGACGGGACACCGGGGAGCTGTTTTTT.

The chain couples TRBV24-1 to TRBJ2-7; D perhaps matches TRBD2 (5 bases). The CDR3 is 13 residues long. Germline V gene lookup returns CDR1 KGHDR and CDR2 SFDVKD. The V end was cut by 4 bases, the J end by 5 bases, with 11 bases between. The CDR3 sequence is CATSEPGSHEQYF. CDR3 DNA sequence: TGTGCCACCAGTGAGCCGGGGTCCCACGAGCAGTACTTC.

The CDR3 region is CAWRLAGGTEQYF. CDR3 DNA sequence: TGTGCCTGGAGACTAGCGGGAGGTACCGAGCAGTACTTC. The V and J genes are TRBV30 and TRBJ2-7; the match to TRBD2 covers 12 bases. The CDR3 has 13 residues. The J segment lost 6 bases and the V segment lost 3 bases, leaving 3 bases of the junction unmatched. The germline gives CDR1 GTSNPN, CDR2 SVGIG (reference sequence).

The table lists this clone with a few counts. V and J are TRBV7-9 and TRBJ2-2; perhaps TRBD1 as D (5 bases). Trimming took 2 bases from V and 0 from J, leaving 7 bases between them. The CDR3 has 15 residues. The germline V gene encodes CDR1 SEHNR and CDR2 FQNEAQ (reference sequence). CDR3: CASSLQDTNTGELFF. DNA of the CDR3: TGTGCCAGCAGCTTACAGGACACGAACACCGGGGAGCTGTTTTTT.

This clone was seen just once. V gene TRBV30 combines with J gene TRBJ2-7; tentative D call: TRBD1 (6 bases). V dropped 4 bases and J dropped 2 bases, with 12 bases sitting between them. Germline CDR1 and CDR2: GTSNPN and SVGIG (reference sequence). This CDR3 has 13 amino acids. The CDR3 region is CAWNSQGPYEQYF. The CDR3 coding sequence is TGTGCCTGGAACTCACAGGGCCCCTACGAGCAGTACTTC. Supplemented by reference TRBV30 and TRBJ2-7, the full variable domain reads SQTIHQWPATLVQPVGSPLSLECTVEGTSNPNLYWYRQAAGRGLQLLFYSVGIGQISSEVPQNLSASRPQDRQFILSSKKLLLSDSGFYLCAWNSQGPYEQYFGPGTRLTVT.

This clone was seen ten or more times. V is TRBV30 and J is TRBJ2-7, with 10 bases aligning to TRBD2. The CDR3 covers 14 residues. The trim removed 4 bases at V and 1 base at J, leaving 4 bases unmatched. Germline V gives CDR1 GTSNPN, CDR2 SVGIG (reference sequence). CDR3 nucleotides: TGTGCCTGGACGTTGACTAGCGGGTCCTACGAGCAGTACTTC. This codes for CAWTLTSGSYEQYF.

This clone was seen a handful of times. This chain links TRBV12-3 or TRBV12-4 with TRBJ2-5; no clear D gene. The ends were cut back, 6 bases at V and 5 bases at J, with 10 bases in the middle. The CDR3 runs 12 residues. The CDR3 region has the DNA TGTGCCAGCAGGAAGACACTCGAGACCCAGTACTTC. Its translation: CASRKTLETQYF.

The CDR3 nucleotides read TGTGCCAGCAGGGGACAGATAAACACTGAAGCTTTCTTT. As protein: CASRGQINTEAFF. The chain carries TRBV25-1 and TRBJ1-1, with 7 positions matching TRBD1. CDR3 size: 13 residues. V was clipped by 6 bases and J by 2 bases; unmatched bases: 3. CDR1 MGHDK and CDR2 SYGVNS come from the germline V gene. Complete variable domain (other parts from reference TRBV25-1 and TRBJ1-1): EADIYQTPRYLVIGTGKKITLECSQTMGHDKMYWYQQDPGMELHLIHYSYGVNSTEKGDLSSESTVSRIRTEHFPLTLESARPSHTSQYLCASRGQINTEAFFGQGTRLTVV.

This chain's CDR3 is CASSRGLAGVYNEQFF. DNA for the CDR3: TGTGCCAGCAGCCGGGGGCTAGCGGGAGTCTACAATGAGCAGTTCTTC. The chain uses TRBV28 and TRBJ2-1; 10 nucleotides match TRBD2. Trimming removed 6 bases from V and 3 bases from J; junction bases left unmatched: 8. This CDR3 is 16 amino acids long. Per the germline V gene, CDR1 is MDHEN and CDR2 is SYDVKM.

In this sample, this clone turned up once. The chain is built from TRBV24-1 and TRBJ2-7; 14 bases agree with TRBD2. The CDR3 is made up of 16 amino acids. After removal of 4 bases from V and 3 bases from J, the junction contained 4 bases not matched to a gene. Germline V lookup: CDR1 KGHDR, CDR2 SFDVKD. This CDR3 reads CATSDPGTSGGYEQYF. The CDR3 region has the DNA TGTGCCACCAGTGACCCCGGGACTAGCGGGGGCTACGAGCAGTACTTC.

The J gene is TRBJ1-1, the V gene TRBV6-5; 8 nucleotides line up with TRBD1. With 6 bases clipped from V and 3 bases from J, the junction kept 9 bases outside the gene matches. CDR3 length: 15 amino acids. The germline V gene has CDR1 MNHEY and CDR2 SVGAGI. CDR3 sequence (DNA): TGTGCCAGCAGCCGAGACAGGGGAGGGGACACTGAAGCTTTCTTT. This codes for CASSRDRGGDTEAFF.

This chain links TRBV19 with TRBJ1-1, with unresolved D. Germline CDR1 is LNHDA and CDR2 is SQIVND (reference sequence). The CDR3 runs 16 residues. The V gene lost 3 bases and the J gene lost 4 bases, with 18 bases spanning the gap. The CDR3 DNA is TGTGCCAGTAGTATGAATAGTAGAGGCGGGGTCACTGAAGCTTTCTTT. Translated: CASSMNSRGGVTEAFF.

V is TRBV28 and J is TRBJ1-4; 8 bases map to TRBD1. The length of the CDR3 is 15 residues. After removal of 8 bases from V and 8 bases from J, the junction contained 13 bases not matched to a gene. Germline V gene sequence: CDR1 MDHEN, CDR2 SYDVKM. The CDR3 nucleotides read TGTGCCAGCTCAAACCCCAGGACAGGGATAGAAAAACTGTTTTTT. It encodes CASSNPRTGIEKLFF.

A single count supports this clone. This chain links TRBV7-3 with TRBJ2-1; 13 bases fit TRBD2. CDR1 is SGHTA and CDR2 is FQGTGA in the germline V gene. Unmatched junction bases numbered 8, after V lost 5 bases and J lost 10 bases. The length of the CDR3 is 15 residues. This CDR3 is CASSLGLAGLEEQFF. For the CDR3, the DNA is TGTGCCAGCAGCCTGGGACTAGCGGGATTGGAGGAGCAGTTCTTC.

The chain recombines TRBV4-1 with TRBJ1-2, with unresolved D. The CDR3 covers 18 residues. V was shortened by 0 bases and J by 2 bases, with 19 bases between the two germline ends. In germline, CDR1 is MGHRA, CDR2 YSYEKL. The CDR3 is CASSQDRTMGSGNYGYTF. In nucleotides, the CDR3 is TGCGCCAGCAGCCAAGATCGCACCATGGGCAGCGGGAACTATGGCTACACCTTC.

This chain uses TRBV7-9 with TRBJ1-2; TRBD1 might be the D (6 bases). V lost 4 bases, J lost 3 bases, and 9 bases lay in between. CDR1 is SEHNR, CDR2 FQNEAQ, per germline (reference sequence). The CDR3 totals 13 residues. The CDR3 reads CASSYGQHYGYTF. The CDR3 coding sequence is TGTGCCAGCAGCTACGGACAGCACTATGGCTACACCTTC.